What follows is one T cell receptor beta chain and its context. Use of 60 Vbeta and 13 Jbeta primers characterized the PCR. The protocol was immunoSEQ multiplex PCR, while the TCRdb copy is restricted to in-frame clones and leaves out a portion. The sample lists some 140,000 clones; 77% were seen once. The sample belongs to a study of cytomegalovirus exposure and HLA in healthy donors. Among the donors, all were healthy bone marrow donors. Germline values: CDR1 MDHEN, CDR2 SYDVKM. V trimming: 1 base; J trimming: 8 bases; junction bases outside the gene matches: 11. The CDR3 has 16 residues. The receptor's source is a man between 25 and 39 years old in good health and CMV-seronegative. The rearrangement joins TRBV28 to TRBJ2-1; 7 nucleotides line up with TRBD2. Source material: PBMCs. This CDR3 is CASSLLGGRGLDEQFF. CDR3 nucleotide sequence: TGTGCCAGCAGTTTATTGGGCGGGAGAGGTCTAGATGAGCAGTTCTTC.